This T cell receptor beta chain was sequenced during a study of shared clonotypes between healthy human individuals. Study-wide context: Each donor's CD8 memory used one plate, CD8 naive two, each CD4 subset three.

Assay: immunoSEQ multiplex PCR; the TCRdb copy retains only in-frame clones and omits some. This table holds a few million clones, over 85% found once. Study-wide points: Investigators expected sequencing depth to affect clonotype sharing among donors.

There are 17 residues in the CDR3. After removal of 3 bases from V and 2 bases from J, the junction contained 10 bases not matched to a gene. CDR1 and CDR2 (germline): LGHNA, YSLEER. With regard to this clone: Its antigen is unidentified.

The source of this sequence is a man younger than 35 in good health. The sequencing input was naive CD4+ T cells sorted from blood. Subset described: CD45RA+ positively selected. This chain uses TRBV4-3 with TRBJ2-3; TRBD2 agrees at 8 bases. CDR3 bases: TGCGCCAGCAGCCAGCAACCGGGACTAGGTGACACAGATACGCAGTATTTT. Its protein is CASSQQPGLGDTDTQYF.